This T cell receptor beta chain stems from a study of shared clonotypes between healthy human individuals. It was into CD45RA+ naive and CD45RA-negative memory subsets that the CD4+ cells were split. Details on this clone: Its antigen is undetermined.

Repertoires were generated with immunoSEQ multiplex PCR, while TCRdb's copy carries only in-frame clones and drops some. The sample carries over a million clones, approximately 97% recorded once. Study observations and caveats: Among the subsets, naive ones generally showed larger estimated richness than memory ones. Depth of sequencing was expected to influence donor clonotype sharing. Non-shared clonotypes had lower generation probabilities than those shared by all four donors.

The TCR sequence derives from a man in his thirties or forties in good health. Material for sequencing was naive CD4+ T cells sorted from blood. Sample subset: CD45RA+ positively selected.

CDR3 sequence reads: CASRTSGYNEQFF. The CDR3 DNA follows: TGTGCCAGCAGGACTAGCGGATACAATGAGCAGTTCTTC. This chain joins TRBV27 and TRBJ2-1, with 9 positions matching TRBD2. CDR3 size: 13 residues. V lost 6 bases, J lost 4 bases, and 1 base stayed unmatched. Per the germline V gene, CDR1 is MNHEY and CDR2 is SMNVEV (reference sequence).